Listed below are T cell receptor beta chains from one sample, sequenced in a study of shared clonotypes between healthy human individuals. Some clones are missing from TCRdb's copy, which holds only in-frame ones; the method was immunoSEQ multiplex PCR. The sample holds around 2.5 million clones, under 95% seen once. The material sequenced was naive CD4+ T cells from PBMCs. The receptors come from a man aged 18 to 30 in good health. Some clones in this sample may be carry-over from other donors' samples. The CDR3 runs from the conserved cysteine through the conserved F or W. A D gene is named only where the DNA matches it firmly. Clone size is stated in some rows and not others, as once, few, many or a class when expanded.

size	J	D	V	length	DNA	CDR3
-	TRBJ1-1	-	TRBV4-3	15	TGCGCCAGCAGCCAAGCTGGGGGGATGAACACTGAAGCTTTCTTT	CASSQAGGMNTEAFF
-	TRBJ2-7	TRBD2	TRBV4-2	14	TGTGCCAGCAGCTTGGGGCGGGAGGGCCACGCGCAGTACTTC	CASSLGREGHAQYF
-	TRBJ1-1	-	TRBV9	14	TGTGCCAGCAGCGTTGGGGGCCAGAACACTGAAGCTTTCTTT	CASSVGGQNTEAFF
-	TRBJ2-2	-	TRBV6-1	14	TGTGCCAGCAGTACTCAAACTAGCACCGGGGAGCTGTTTTTT	CASSTQTSTGELFF
-	TRBJ1-2	-	TRBV28	14	TGTGCCAGCAGTTCTGTCTCGGAGGCCCGAGGCTACACCTTC	CASSSVSEARGYTF
once	TRBJ2-1	-	TRBV5-1	14	TGCGCCAGCAGCTTCGGCGGGAACAACAATGAGCAGTTCTTC	CASSFGGNNNEQFF
-	TRBJ2-7	-	TRBV19	15	TGTGCCAGTAGTATGAGTGGGGGGTTCGGCTACGAGCAGTACTTC	CASSMSGGFGYEQYF
-	TRBJ2-3	TRBD2	TRBV11-2	16	TGTGCCAGCAGTAGCGGGAGTCACTTTTTCACAGATACGCAGTATTTT	CASSSGSHFFTDTQYF
-	TRBJ2-5	TRBD2	TRBV9	15	TGTGCCAGCAGCGCCCTAGCGGGAGTGGTAGAGACCCAGTACTTC	CASSALAGVVETQYF
-	TRBJ2-5	-	TRBV6-5	10	TGTGCCACTACCCGGGGGACCCAGTACTTC	CATTRGTQYF
-	TRBJ2-1	TRBD2	TRBV5-1	14	TGCGCCAGCCAGACTAGCGAGTCCTACAATGAGCAGTTCTTC	CASQTSESYNEQFF
-	TRBJ2-3	TRBD2	TRBV5-1	15	TGCGCCAGCAGCTTAGCGGGGACTAGCACAGATACGCAGTATTTT	CASSLAGTSTDTQYF
few	TRBJ1-1	TRBD1	TRBV7-9	13	TGTGCCAGCAGCTCTACAGGGGAGACTGAAGCTTTCTTT	CASSSTGETEAFF
-	TRBJ2-3	TRBD2	TRBV2	14	TGTGCCAGCAGTTGGACTAGCGGTCGGGATACGCAGTATTTT	CASSWTSGRDTQYF
-	TRBJ1-5	-	TRBV28	14	TGTGCCAGCAGTTCGACCTACGGCAATCAGCCCCAGCATTTT	CASSSTYGNQPQHF
-	TRBJ2-3	-	TRBV4-1	15	TGCGCCAGCAGCCCGACAGGTATCTTCACAGATACGCAGTATTTT	CASSPTGIFTDTQYF
-	TRBJ2-7	-	TRBV28	15	TGTGCCAGCAGTAGTCGTGACAGGGACTTCTACGAGCAGTACTTC	CASSSRDRDFYEQYF